This T cell receptor beta chain was identified during a study of T-cell memory formation after mild COVID-19 (dated by TCRdb to 2020 to 2022). For the wider study: Most TCR sequence clusters were specific to one of the two donors. Longitudinal TCRalpha and TCRbeta repertoire sequencing tracked T-cell clones expanding and contracting after mild COVID-19 in a couple of donors. Two young, previously healthy adult volunteers, one female and one male, were included in the cohort.

On this clonotype itself: Its antigen remains undetermined. Base quality data are lacking; no much larger clone is found one base away.

What the work shows at the level of the full study, not this receptor alone: Contracting CD4+ clones appeared mostly in the CM and EM memory subsets, whereas CD8+ clones were enriched in EMRA. Clones contracting from day 15 to 85 had balanced CD4/CD8 phenotypes, while a second wave expanding from day 15 to 37 was biased towards CD4+. Some responding clones were detected in pre-infection memory, which suggested that pre-existing cross-reactive memory T cells had joined the SARS-CoV-2 response. The second-wave clones that peaked on day 37 were not confirmed to be SARS-CoV-2 specific. Only a couple of mild cases were covered by the study, and larger cohorts that include severe cases with pre-infection samples were considered necessary.

CDR1 and CDR2 were assigned from the germline V gene as SGHTA and FQGNSA. The CDR3, cysteine through phenylalanine, is 14 amino acids long. Only the CDR3 region is kept as DNA, spanning 42 bases read in frame from base 1. The trim is 5 bases for V and 8 bases for J, with a gap of 16 bases between the germline ends. Ficoll-Paque density gradient centrifugation was the method used to isolate PBMCs. TCRdb records Illumina NovaSeq 6000 as the sequencer. TCRalpha and TCRbeta cDNA libraries were constructed by 5'RACE with constant-segment primers, with sample barcodes and unique molecular identifiers being introduced. RNA was extracted from every sample with Trizol reagent. Libraries were amplified in two PCR steps, with a second sample barcode and Illumina TruSeq adapters added in the second step. Libraries were sequenced on an Illumina NovaSeq with 2 x 150 bp paired-end reads. The original methods were these. With migec v1.2.7, reads were demultiplexed and then collapsed into UMI-guided consensus sequences. Using mixcr v2.1.11, the UMI consensuses were aligned to TRA and TRB V and J templates and assembled into clonotypes. A clonotype was counted as expanded or contracted only if both edgeR and NoisET called the change significant, with noise models trained on biological replicates. edgeR calls used a false discovery rate-adjusted p below 0.01 and a log2 fold-change threshold of 1. As an exploratory analysis of dynamics, max-normalized trajectories of the 1000 most abundant clonotypes were examined by PCA with hierarchical clustering. The CD4 or CD8 phenotype of responding clones was assigned using the separately sequenced CD4+ and CD8+ repertoires. TCRdb trimmed public reads at Q25 via fastp, called clones via MiXCR and kept in-frame beta chains. When rows share a CDR3 protein, they turn into one entry using the most common DNA and genes. The V and J calls reflect TCRdb's pipeline rather than the authors' work. The sample has 190,000 or so distinct CDR3 sequences on record, 10% of them singletons. The top ten constitute approximately 2.8% of the sample.

Sample: PBMCs or a T cell subset sorted from them (not recorded which). This chain is built from TRBV7-2 and TRBJ1-3, with the D gene call left open. This TCR was sampled from a man aged 18 to 30 who had mild COVID-19 (a few samples of this study predate the infection). The sample titles of this study are shuffled in the database, so cell type and time point are left out; the donor was told from shared clones. The DNA sequence reads TGTGCCAGCAGCCCAGCCGTTTGGGGAGACACCATATATTTT. Its product reads: CASSPAVWGDTIYF.